This T cell receptor beta chain emerged from a study of shared clonotypes between healthy human individuals. The CDR3 is made up of 14 amino acids. CDR1 is WSHSY and CDR2 is SAAADI in the germline V gene. V lost 5 bases and J 5 bases, leaving 15 bases between the germline ends. This table comes from immunoSEQ multiplex PCR, and its TCRdb copy is limited to in-frame clones, with some not included. Of more than 2 million clones detected, roughly 96% appear once; the ten largest clones hold 0.1% to 0.15%. CD4+ cells underwent separation, giving CD45RA+ naive and CD45RA-negative memory subsets. The TCR sequence derives from a man younger than 30 in good health. Input material: naive CD4+ T cells sorted from blood. Subset specified: CD45RA+ positively selected. The V and J genes are TRBV10-2 and TRBJ2-5, with D possibly matching TRBD1 (6 bases). CDR3 nucleotides: TGCGCCAGCAGTAGGACAGTGGGGTCGGAGACCCAGTACTTC. Protein: CASSRTVGSETQYF.